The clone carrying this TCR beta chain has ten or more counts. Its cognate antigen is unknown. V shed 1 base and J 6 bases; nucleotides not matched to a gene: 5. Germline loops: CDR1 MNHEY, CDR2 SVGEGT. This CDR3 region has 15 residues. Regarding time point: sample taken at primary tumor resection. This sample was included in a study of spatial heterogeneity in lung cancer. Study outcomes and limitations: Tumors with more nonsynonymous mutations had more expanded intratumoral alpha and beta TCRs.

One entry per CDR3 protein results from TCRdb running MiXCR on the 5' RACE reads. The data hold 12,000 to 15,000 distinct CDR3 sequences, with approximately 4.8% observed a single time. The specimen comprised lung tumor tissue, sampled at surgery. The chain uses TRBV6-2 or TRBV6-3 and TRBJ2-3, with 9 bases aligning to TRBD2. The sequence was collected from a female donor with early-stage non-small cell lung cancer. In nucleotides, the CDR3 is TGTGCCAGCAGTTACTGGGCGGGGGGGCTTGATACGCAGTATTTT. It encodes CASSYWAGGLDTQYF.